A selection of T cell receptor beta chains follows, all from one sample in a study of blood T cell repertoires in COVID-19. TCRdb's table, derived via immunoSEQ multiplex PCR, lists solely in-frame clones and lacks some. Seen here are about 300,000 clones, approximately 84% observed once, and the top ten hold over 1.3%. The sample was peripheral blood. These receptor sequences come from a human donor with COVID-19, enrolled during active disease. The donor label of this sample is uncertain. The CDR3 runs from the conserved cysteine through the conserved F or W. The order of the fields is V gene, J gene, CDR3 length, clone size, D gene, CDR3 protein, CDR3 DNA. D genes are given only for firm matches. Clone size is shown for a subset of rows, as once, few, many or a class of expanded clone.

v_call: TRBV20-1; j_call: TRBJ2-7; cdr3_length: 11; clone_size: .; d_call: .; cdr3_aa: CSAIGGNKQYF; cdr3_nt: TGCAGTGCTATTGGAGGGAACAAGCAGTACTTC
v_call: TRBV27; j_call: TRBJ2-7; cdr3_length: 12; clone_size: .; d_call: TRBD1; cdr3_aa: CASGGTGYEQYF; cdr3_nt: TGTGCCAGCGGCGGGACAGGGTACGAGCAGTACTTC
v_call: TRBV7-2; j_call: TRBJ1-2; cdr3_length: 13; clone_size: .; d_call: .; cdr3_aa: CASSWRQGYGYTF; cdr3_nt: TGTGCCAGCAGCTGGAGGCAGGGGTACGGCTACACCTTC
v_call: TRBV19; j_call: TRBJ1-2; cdr3_length: 16; clone_size: .; d_call: .; cdr3_aa: CASSIGQVGPDYGYTF; cdr3_nt: TGTGCCAGTAGTATAGGACAAGTAGGTCCGGACTATGGCTACACCTTC
v_call: TRBV5-1; j_call: TRBJ2-2; cdr3_length: 16; clone_size: .; d_call: .; cdr3_aa: CASSLAVGARTGELFF; cdr3_nt: TGCGCCAGCAGCTTGGCCGTAGGGGCGAGGACCGGGGAGCTGTTTTTT
v_call: TRBV9; j_call: TRBJ1-2; cdr3_length: 14; clone_size: .; d_call: TRBD1; cdr3_aa: CASSVTGGGYGYTF; cdr3_nt: TGTGCCAGCAGCGTCACAGGGGGCGGCTATGGCTACACCTTC
v_call: TRBV27; j_call: TRBJ2-2; cdr3_length: 12; clone_size: .; d_call: .; cdr3_aa: CASRRLSGELFF; cdr3_nt: TGTGCCAGCAGACGACTTAGCGGGGAGCTGTTTTTT
v_call: TRBV7-9; j_call: TRBJ1-3; cdr3_length: 12; clone_size: once; d_call: .; cdr3_aa: CASSYMGNTIYF; cdr3_nt: TGTGCCAGCAGCTATATGGGAAACACCATATATTTT
v_call: TRBV28; j_call: TRBJ2-3; cdr3_length: 15; clone_size: .; d_call: .; cdr3_aa: CASTSSVLGADTQYF; cdr3_nt: TGTGCCAGCACCTCTTCGGTTCTAGGGGCAGATACGCAGTATTTT
v_call: TRBV11-2; j_call: TRBJ1-2; cdr3_length: 17; clone_size: once; d_call: TRBD1; cdr3_aa: CASSLDRGTGGAYGYTF; cdr3_nt: TGTGCCAGCAGCTTAGATCGAGGCACAGGGGGAGCCTATGGCTACACCTTC
v_call: TRBV5-5; j_call: TRBJ1-5; cdr3_length: 13; clone_size: .; d_call: .; cdr3_aa: CASSFYFNQPQHF; cdr3_nt: TGTGCCAGCAGCTTTTACTTCAATCAGCCCCAGCATTTT
v_call: TRBV7-2; j_call: TRBJ2-1; cdr3_length: 16; clone_size: .; d_call: TRBD2; cdr3_aa: CASSPQGASGSREQFF; cdr3_nt: TGTGCCAGCAGCCCCCAGGGGGCTAGCGGGAGTCGGGAGCAGTTCTTC
v_call: TRBV28; j_call: TRBJ1-1; cdr3_length: 11; clone_size: .; d_call: .; cdr3_aa: CASIKNTEAFF; cdr3_nt: TGTGCCAGCATCAAGAACACTGAAGCTTTCTTT
v_call: TRBV11-3; j_call: TRBJ2-7; cdr3_length: 14; clone_size: .; d_call: TRBD1; cdr3_aa: CASSEGQGYGEQYF; cdr3_nt: TGTGCCAGCAGTGAGGGACAGGGGTATGGCGAGCAGTACTTC
v_call: TRBV2; j_call: TRBJ2-7; cdr3_length: 15; clone_size: .; d_call: TRBD1; cdr3_aa: CASSDATGSPYEQYF; cdr3_nt: TGTGCCAGCAGTGATGCGACAGGGAGTCCTTACGAGCAGTACTTC
v_call: TRBV11-2; j_call: TRBJ2-1; cdr3_length: 16; clone_size: .; d_call: .; cdr3_aa: CASSSQTPGNYNEQFF; cdr3_nt: TGTGCCAGCAGCTCACAGACTCCAGGGAACTACAATGAGCAGTTCTTC
v_call: TRBV5-4; j_call: TRBJ2-7; cdr3_length: 15; clone_size: .; d_call: TRBD2; cdr3_aa: CASSSPLGLAGEQYF; cdr3_nt: TGTGCCAGCAGCTCGCCACTCGGACTAGCGGGAGAGCAGTACTTC
v_call: TRBV5-4; j_call: TRBJ1-1; cdr3_length: 13; clone_size: .; d_call: .; cdr3_aa: CASSLIGNTEAFF; cdr3_nt: TGTGCCAGCAGCTTGATCGGGAACACTGAAGCTTTCTTT
v_call: TRBV27; j_call: TRBJ1-2; cdr3_length: 17; clone_size: once; d_call: TRBD1; cdr3_aa: CASSLLGQGGHNYGYTF; cdr3_nt: TGTGCCAGCAGTCTCCTGGGACAGGGAGGGCATAACTATGGCTACACCTTC
v_call: TRBV7-2; j_call: TRBJ1-1; cdr3_length: 12; clone_size: .; d_call: .; cdr3_aa: CASSLTGTEAFF; cdr3_nt: TGTGCCAGCAGCTTGACTGGAACTGAAGCTTTCTTT
v_call: TRBV2; j_call: TRBJ2-2; cdr3_length: 15; clone_size: .; d_call: TRBD1; cdr3_aa: CASRLGQGYTGELFF; cdr3_nt: TGTGCCAGCAGGCTGGGACAGGGGTACACCGGGGAGCTGTTTTTT
v_call: TRBV9; j_call: TRBJ2-1; cdr3_length: 16; clone_size: .; d_call: .; cdr3_aa: CASSPYTSSSYNEQFF; cdr3_nt: TGTGCCAGCAGCCCCTATACTTCGAGCTCCTACAATGAGCAGTTCTTC
v_call: TRBV7-9; j_call: TRBJ2-7; cdr3_length: 14; clone_size: few; d_call: TRBD2; cdr3_aa: CASSFGGSAYEQYF; cdr3_nt: TGTGCCAGCAGCTTTGGCGGGAGCGCCTACGAGCAGTACTTC
v_call: TRBV19; j_call: TRBJ2-3; cdr3_length: 20; clone_size: once; d_call: TRBD2; cdr3_aa: CASSIDTGGLAGISTDTQYF; cdr3_nt: TGTGCCAGTAGTATAGATACAGGGGGACTAGCGGGCATCAGCACAGATACGCAGTATTTT
v_call: TRBV28; j_call: TRBJ1-2; cdr3_length: 15; clone_size: .; d_call: .; cdr3_aa: CASKKVFAGNYGYTF; cdr3_nt: TGTGCCAGCAAAAAGGTTTTTGCCGGGAACTATGGCTACACCTTC
v_call: TRBV3-1/TRBV3-2; j_call: TRBJ2-7; cdr3_length: 15; clone_size: .; d_call: TRBD2; cdr3_aa: CASSPSLAGAYEQYF; cdr3_nt: TGTGCCAGCAGCCCTTCGCTAGCGGGAGCCTACGAGCAGTACTTC
v_call: TRBV4-3; j_call: TRBJ2-3; cdr3_length: 16; clone_size: .; d_call: .; cdr3_aa: CASSQDGPRGTDTQYF; cdr3_nt: TGCGCCAGCAGCCAAGATGGTCCGCGGGGTACAGATACGCAGTATTTT
v_call: TRBV4-3; j_call: TRBJ2-3; cdr3_length: 17; clone_size: .; d_call: TRBD1; cdr3_aa: CASSQQRQGQGTDTQYF; cdr3_nt: TGCGCCAGCAGCCAACAAAGACAGGGCCAGGGCACAGATACGCAGTATTTT
v_call: TRBV6-1; j_call: TRBJ2-7; cdr3_length: 14; clone_size: .; d_call: TRBD1; cdr3_aa: CASSERGGDYEQYF; cdr3_nt: TGTGCCAGCAGTGAAAGAGGGGGCGATTACGAGCAGTACTTC
v_call: TRBV29-1; j_call: TRBJ2-7; cdr3_length: 13; clone_size: .; d_call: TRBD1; cdr3_aa: CSVVKGAPREQYF; cdr3_nt: TGCAGCGTTGTAAAGGGGGCACCAAGGGAGCAGTACTTC
v_call: TRBV4-1; j_call: TRBJ2-2; cdr3_length: 18; clone_size: once; d_call: TRBD2; cdr3_aa: CPRSHAGGGGGNTGELFF; cdr3_nt: TGCCCCCGCAGCCACGCGGGGGGGGGCGGGGGCAACACCGGGGAGCTGTTTTTT
v_call: TRBV5-4; j_call: TRBJ2-7; cdr3_length: 15; clone_size: .; d_call: TRBD2; cdr3_aa: CASSLAGGRAGEQYF; cdr3_nt: TGTGCCAGCAGCTTGGCTGGCGGGAGGGCTGGCGAGCAGTACTTC
v_call: TRBV4-3; j_call: TRBJ2-5; cdr3_length: 16; clone_size: once; d_call: TRBD1; cdr3_aa: CASSQDSGQKQETQYF; cdr3_nt: TGCGCCAGCAGCCAAGATTCGGGACAGAAGCAAGAGACCCAGTACTTC
v_call: TRBV10-3; j_call: TRBJ1-3; cdr3_length: 16; clone_size: .; d_call: .; cdr3_aa: CAIRETPNNSGNTIYF; cdr3_nt: TGTGCCATCAGGGAGACACCGAATAACTCTGGAAACACCATATATTTT
v_call: TRBV7-2; j_call: TRBJ1-3; cdr3_length: 15; clone_size: .; d_call: .; cdr3_aa: CASSLGHPGGNTIYF; cdr3_nt: TGTGCCAGCAGCTTAGGGCACCCTGGCGGGAACACCATATATTTT
v_call: TRBV28; j_call: TRBJ2-7; cdr3_length: 15; clone_size: few; d_call: .; cdr3_aa: CASTLGGTDSYEQYF; cdr3_nt: TGTGCCAGCACCCTTGGGGGGACAGACTCCTACGAGCAGTACTTC
v_call: TRBV5-5; j_call: TRBJ1-1; cdr3_length: 14; clone_size: once; d_call: .; cdr3_aa: CASSLVTPNTEAFF; cdr3_nt: TGTGCCAGCAGCTTGGTAACACCCAACACTGAAGCTTTCTTT
v_call: TRBV15; j_call: TRBJ2-3; cdr3_length: 18; clone_size: .; d_call: TRBD2; cdr3_aa: CATSRGGGKAGVPHTQYF; cdr3_nt: TGTGCCACCAGCAGAGGGGGCGGGAAAGCGGGAGTCCCACATACGCAGTATTTT
v_call: TRBV6-2/TRBV6-3; j_call: TRBJ2-3; cdr3_length: 15; clone_size: .; d_call: TRBD2; cdr3_aa: CASSSASGRPDTQYF; cdr3_nt: TGTGCCAGCAGTTCAGCTAGCGGGAGGCCAGATACGCAGTATTTT
v_call: TRBV19; j_call: TRBJ1-5; cdr3_length: 14; clone_size: .; d_call: TRBD1; cdr3_aa: CASSLTGANQPQHF; cdr3_nt: TGTGCCAGTAGCTTGACAGGGGCGAATCAGCCCCAGCATTTT
v_call: TRBV19; j_call: TRBJ2-1; cdr3_length: 14; clone_size: .; d_call: .; cdr3_aa: CASSIEGGYNEQFF; cdr3_nt: TGTGCCAGTAGTATCGAGGGTGGGTACAATGAGCAGTTCTTC